The present TCR beta chain was sequenced within a study of blood T cell repertoires in COVID-19. The V gene lost 3 bases and the J gene lost 6 bases, with 13 bases spanning the gap. This CDR3 is built from 14 residues. Germline assignment: CDR1 KGHDR and CDR2 SFDVKD. The table came from immunoSEQ multiplex PCR; TCRdb's copy has only in-frame clones and leaves some out. This table has about 340,000 clones, around 87% appearing once. The receptor was derived from a woman aged 50 to 60 with COVID-19, enrolled during active disease. This chain uses TRBV24-1 with TRBJ1-2, with D tentatively TRBD1 (6 bases). Sequencing used peripheral blood. The CDR3 DNA reads as TGTGCCACCAGTGATGCTCAGGGGTCAGATGGCTACACCTTC. Amino acid sequence: CATSDAQGSDGYTF.